What follows is one T cell receptor beta chain and its context. In this sample, this clonotype turned up many times. Its specific antigen is unknown. Within one base of it there is no much larger clone, and no base qualities were kept. Receptor amplification or capture employed multiplex PCR. Reads for this sample came from an Illumina HiSeq 4000. iRepertoire HTBI primers and Arm-PCR amplification of CDR3 regions were used to construct TCR beta libraries. Gel purification was performed on PCR products prior to sequencing. The study's own analysis went as follows. A total of around 59 TRBV and some 13 TRBJ segments were identified across samples and were used for gene usage analysis of CDR3 amino acid clonotypes. COPE and FqMerger were used to merge the filtered high-quality paired reads into contigs. Contigs were aligned with BLAST to IMGT TRBV, TRBD and TRBJ reference genes, and CDR3 was defined per IMGT. Any clonotype with a frequency above 0.1% was classified as a highly expanded clone. Shannon entropy served as the measure of repertoire diversity, while the Gini coefficient captured V-J evenness. Clonotypes shared by more than one individual were considered public. TCRdb trimmed the raw reads at Q25, called clones with MiXCR and kept productive beta chains. Each entry merges the rows of one CDR3 protein and shows their most common DNA and genes. The V and J calls, along with clone size, are taken from TCRdb and not from the paper's own processing. The sample yields 440,000 or so distinct CDR3 sequences; 15% to 20% were counted once. The ten most abundant clones make up roughly a tenth of the sample.

This entry belongs to a study of regulatory T cells in long-lasting Graves disease (dated by TCRdb to about 2021). At the level of the whole study: Patients with newly diagnosed Graves' disease had been on antithyroid drugs for under 3 months. A total of around 35 samples underwent TCR sequencing, from about 13 patients with persistent Graves' disease and 20 or so patients with newly diagnosed Graves' disease. Patients with persistent Graves' disease were compared with patients with newly diagnosed Graves' disease using TCR sequencing and RNA sequencing of peripheral blood. The study took place in China and was registered as a clinical trial.

Study-wide conclusions, independent of this receptor: Compared with newly diagnosed patients, persistent Graves' disease patients had lower TCR Shannon entropy and fewer highly expanded clones, which suggests clonal expansion. TRBV28, TRBJ1-2 and TRBJ2-5 were preferentially used in persistent disease, while TRBV20-1 and TRBJ2-1 were favored in newly diagnosed disease. Sequencing and analysis were restricted to the TCR beta chain. A larger number of public clonotypes was shared among persistent patients (over 2,500) than among newly diagnosed patients (around 970). The study examined only peripheral blood because the primary lesion, thyroid tissue, could not be accessed. The small sample size was acknowledged by the authors as a limitation that may reduce accuracy.

The time point label corresponds to: newly diagnosed GD, antithyroid drugs for less than 3 months. RNA was extracted from PBMCs in TRIzol for both TCR sequencing and RNA sequencing. The diagnosis of Graves' disease followed American Thyroid Association guidelines. The patients came from an endocrinology department in Xi'an, China. From each patient, about 9.7 milliliters of peripheral blood was collected into an EDTA anticoagulant tube. Ficoll Paque Plus density gradient separation was used to isolate PBMCs, and no additional T cell sorting was done. An Agilent 2100 Bioanalyzer and agarose gel were used to check RNA quality, while a NanoDrop 2000 measured RNA concentration. Taken from the germline V gene, the CDR1 and CDR2 loops are SGHRS and YFSETQ. From the cysteine up to the phenylalanine, the CDR3 has a length of 18 residues. CDR3 DNA only is kept here, 54 bases in frame from base 1. At the junction V is shortened by 0 bases and J by 5 bases, with 20 bases in between.

These data also featured in a second study, about T cells in Graves' hyperthyroidism and ophthalmopathy. Per the second study: Stable Graves' hyperthyroidism was defined as no progression to ophthalmopathy during 18 months of follow-up. Hyperthyroidism patients were aged 18 to 65 years and newly diagnosed, with disease duration of less than 2 months. Patients with uncontrolled infections, other autoimmune diseases, pregnancy or lactation were excluded. Diagnoses relied on clinical symptoms, serum thyroxine and TRAb, thyroid ultrasound and orbital computed tomography. The TCR CDR3 was subjected to a first round of RT-PCR using the HTBI primer set and the Qiagen OneStep RT-PCR kit. Blood samples also contained most of the expanded thyroid clonotypes (frequency above 0.001), which suggests that blood repertoires may reflect thyroid immune responses. A model built on a 13 V-J signature distinguished ophthalmopathy from stable hyperthyroidism, reaching about 88% sensitivity and 81% to 83% specificity in cross-validation and 80%/75% in testing. In validation, the model predicted progression to ophthalmopathy a median of 6.5 months before onset, with roughly 70% sensitivity and almost 75% specificity. To identify distinguishing TCR V-J signatures, a discovery cohort of some 99 patients was used, comprising under 45 with Graves' ophthalmopathy and some 57 with stable Graves' hyperthyroidism. Prospective prediction of ophthalmopathy was tested in an independent validation cohort of 18 hyperthyroidism patients and 15 to 17 patients who later progressed to ophthalmopathy. The roughly 100 discovery patients were randomly divided into training and test sets at a 7:3 ratio. The study also compared thyroid tissue and blood T-cell repertoires from more than five Graves' hyperthyroidism patients. After sampling, hyperthyroidism patients received methimazole starting at 30 mg daily, and ophthalmopathy patients received high-dose intravenous methylprednisolone. A second multiplex PCR round built the libraries, followed by size selection and purification. Libraries were sequenced paired-end with 100 bp reads on an Illumina HiSeq2000. SOAPnuke was used to process the raw data, throwing out any read that contained adapters or uncalled bases, had a mean Phred below 15, or lacked an exact constant-primer or identifier match. COPE v1.2.5 was used to merge high-quality paired reads, and clonotypes were defined as unique nucleotide sequences. MiTCR v1.1 was used to align the clonotypes against IMGT TRBV, TRBD and TRBJ reference segments. Analysis was restricted to V-J combinations with a frequency above 0.0001, which covered 99.2% of repertoires. A TCS score was defined as the ratio of F50 (clonal expansion) to E x V (chaos), with BLOSUM62-based TCRdist applied between CDR3 peptides within each V-J. Welch's t-statistics and random forest reduced roughly 530 V-J features to about 12, which were used in a naive Bayes classifier (R e1071). No statistical method was used to set the sample size in advance, and investigators knew the group allocation. According to the paper, TCR Vbeta CDR3 sequencing was carried out on approximately 140 peripheral blood samples, which came from about 45 ophthalmopathy, some 73 hyperthyroidism and about 17 progressor patients.

The chain is assembled from TRBV5-1 and TRBJ2-2; the D gene could be either TRBD1 or TRBD2, each agreeing at 6 bases. The source was peripheral blood mononuclear cells (PBMCs), collected at new diagnosis, from a patient treated with antithyroid drugs. This receptor was identified in a woman in her 30s with Graves disease. Donor details come from another sample of the same person, matched by shared clones. The CDR3 region: CASSLGPPGAGRTGELFF. At the DNA level, the sequence is TGCGCCAGCAGCTTGGGCCCCCCGGGGGCAGGGCGGACCGGGGAGCTGTTTTTT.